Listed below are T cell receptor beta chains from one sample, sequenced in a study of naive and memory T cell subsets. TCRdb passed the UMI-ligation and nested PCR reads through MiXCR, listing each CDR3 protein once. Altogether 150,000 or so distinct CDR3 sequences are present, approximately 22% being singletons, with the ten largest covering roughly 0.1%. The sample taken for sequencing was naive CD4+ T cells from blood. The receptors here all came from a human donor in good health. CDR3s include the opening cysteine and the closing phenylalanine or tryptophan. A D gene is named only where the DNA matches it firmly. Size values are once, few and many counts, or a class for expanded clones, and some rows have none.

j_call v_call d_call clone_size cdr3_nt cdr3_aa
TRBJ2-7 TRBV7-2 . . TGTGCCAGCAGCCCCAACCCCTTCTCCTACGAGCAGTACTTC CASSPNPFSYEQYF
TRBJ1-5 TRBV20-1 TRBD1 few TGCAGTGCTAGAGCGATAGGTACAGGGGTTCAGCCCCAGCATTTT CSARAIGTGVQPQHF
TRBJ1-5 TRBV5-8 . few TGTGCCAGCAGCCCGTGGGGTAGCAATCAGCCCCAGCATTTT CASSPWGSNQPQHF
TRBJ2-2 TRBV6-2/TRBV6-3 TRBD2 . TGTGCCAGCAGTGAATACCTAGCGGGAGTTGCCGGGGAGCTGTTTTTT CASSEYLAGVAGELFF
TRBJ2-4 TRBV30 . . TGTGCGGGAACTAATGCCAAAAACATTCAGTACTTC CAGTNAKNIQYF
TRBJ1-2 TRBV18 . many TGTGCCAGCTCACAAACCTCAGGGGATCACTATGGCTACACCTTC CASSQTSGDHYGYTF
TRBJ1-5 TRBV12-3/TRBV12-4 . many TGTGCCAGCCGGGACACATCCAATCAGCCCCAGCATTTT CASRDTSNQPQHF
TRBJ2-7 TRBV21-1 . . TGTGCCAGCAGCAAAGATGGGGGACTAGCGGGAGATGAGCAGTACTTC CASSKDGGLAGDEQYF
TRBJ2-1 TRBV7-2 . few TGTGCCAGCAGCTTAGTATCCAGGGATCTCAATGAGCAGTTCTTC CASSLVSRDLNEQFF
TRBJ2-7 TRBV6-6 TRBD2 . TGTGCCAGCAGTTACCGCGTACTAGCGGGAGTCCACGAGCAGTACTTC CASSYRVLAGVHEQYF
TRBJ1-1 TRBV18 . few TGTGCCAGCTCACCAAACTCAGGGCCTGGCACTGAAGCTTTCTTT CASSPNSGPGTEAFF
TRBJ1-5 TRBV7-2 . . TGTGCCTCTGCGGGGTTTGGCAATCAGCCCCAGCATTTT CASAGFGNQPQHF
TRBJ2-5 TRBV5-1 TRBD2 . TGCGCCAGCAGCTTGGTGGGGGGGAAGACCCAGTACTTC CASSLVGGKTQYF
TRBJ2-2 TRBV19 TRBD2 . TGTGCCAGTAGGACCGGACTAGTGGTTGGGGAGCTGTTTTTT CASRTGLVVGELFF
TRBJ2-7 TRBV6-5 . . TGTGCCAGCAACGACATCGTCACAGCGGGTAGGAACGAGCAGTACTTC CASNDIVTAGRNEQYF
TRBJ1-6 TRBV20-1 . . TGCAGTGCCGCTGAGGACGGGAATTCACCCCTCCACTTT CSAAEDGNSPLHF
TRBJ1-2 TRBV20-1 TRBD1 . TGCAGTGCTAGAGATACGGGACAGATGTATGGCTACACCTTC CSARDTGQMYGYTF
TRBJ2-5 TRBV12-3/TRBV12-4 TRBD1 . TGTGCCAGCAGTCCGAAAAGGACAGGGAAGGAGACCCAGTACTTC CASSPKRTGKETQYF
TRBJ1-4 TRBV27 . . TGTGCCAGCAGTTTATTAGGCCGGGCTTCAACTAATGAAAAACTGTTTTTT CASSLLGRASTNEKLFF
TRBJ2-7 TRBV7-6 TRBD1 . TGTGCCAGCAGCTTAATGCTCGGGACAGCCGAGCAGTACTTC CASSLMLGTAEQYF
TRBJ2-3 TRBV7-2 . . TGTGCCAGCAGCCTTAGTCGTTACACAGATACGCAGTATTTT CASSLSRYTDTQYF
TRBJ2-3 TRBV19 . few TGTGCCACCCGTAAGGCCCTTGGCACAGATACGCAGTATTTT CATRKALGTDTQYF
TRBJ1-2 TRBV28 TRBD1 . TGTGCCAGCAGTTCGGGCTCGCGGACAGGGAACCATGGCTACACCTTC CASSSGSRTGNHGYTF
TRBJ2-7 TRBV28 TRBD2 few TGTGCCAGCAGTTTAAGGCGGCTAGCGGGAGTACGGGCCCACGAGCAGTACTTC CASSLRRLAGVRAHEQYF
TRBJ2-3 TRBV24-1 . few TGTGCCACCAGTGATTTGACAGGGACAACAGATACGCAGTATTTT CATSDLTGTTDTQYF
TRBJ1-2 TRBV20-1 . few TGCAGTGCTAGAGAGAAAACCTATGGCTACACCTTC CSAREKTYGYTF
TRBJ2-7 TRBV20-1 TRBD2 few TGCAGTGCTCGCAGGACTAGCGGGAGTTCTTACGAGCAGTACTTC CSARRTSGSSYEQYF
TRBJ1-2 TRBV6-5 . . TGTGCCAGCAGTCGCACAGGGTCGTCTAACTATGGCTACACCTTC CASSRTGSSNYGYTF
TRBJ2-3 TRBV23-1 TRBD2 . TGCGCCAGCAGAACCCCCCCCCCGGGAGGGACAGATACGCAGTATTTT CASRTPPPGGTDTQYF
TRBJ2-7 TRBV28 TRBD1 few TGTGCCAGCATCAAGGGAGGACAGGGTAGCTCCGAGCAGTACTTC CASIKGGQGSSEQYF
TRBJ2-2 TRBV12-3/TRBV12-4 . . TGTGCCAGCAGAAGGACAGATAACACCGGGGAGCTGTTTTTT CASRRTDNTGELFF
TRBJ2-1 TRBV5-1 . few TGCGCCAGCAGCTCGAGCCTCCTAAGTGAGCAGTTCTTC CASSSSLLSEQFF
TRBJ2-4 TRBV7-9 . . TGTGCCAGCAGCTTAGCCCCTGTGGACATTCAGTACTTC CASSLAPVDIQYF
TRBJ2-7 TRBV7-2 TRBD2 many TGTGCCAGCTCCCGGACTAGCTCCTACGAGCAGTACTTC CASSRTSSYEQYF
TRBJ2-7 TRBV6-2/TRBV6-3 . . TGTGCCAGCAGTTATGCGGGACAGATCTACGAGCAGTACTTC CASSYAGQIYEQYF
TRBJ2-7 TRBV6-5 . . TGTGCCAGCAGTTATAGCCCAGGGGCCTCCTACGAGCAGTACTTC CASSYSPGASYEQYF
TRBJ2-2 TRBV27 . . TGTGCCAGCAGTTTGGTAAGGGTGGCGGCCGGGGAGCTGTTTTTT CASSLVRVAAGELFF
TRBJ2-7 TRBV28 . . TGTGCCAGCAGTAAAACCCCGGGGGGCCTAGGGTACGAGCAGTACTTC CASSKTPGGLGYEQYF